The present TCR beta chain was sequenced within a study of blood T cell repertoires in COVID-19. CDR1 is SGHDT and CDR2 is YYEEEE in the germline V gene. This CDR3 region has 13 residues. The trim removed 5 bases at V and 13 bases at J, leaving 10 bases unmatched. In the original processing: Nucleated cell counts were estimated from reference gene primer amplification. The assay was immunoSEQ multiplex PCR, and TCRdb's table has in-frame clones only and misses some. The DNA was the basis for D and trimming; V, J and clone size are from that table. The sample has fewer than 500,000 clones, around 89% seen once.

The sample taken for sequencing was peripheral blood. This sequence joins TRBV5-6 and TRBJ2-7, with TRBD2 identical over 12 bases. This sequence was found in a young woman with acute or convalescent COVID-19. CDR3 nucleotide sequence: TGTGCCAGCAGTCCCGGGACTAGCGGGTCCCGATACTTC. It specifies CASSPGTSGSRYF.